Following are 15 T cell receptor beta chains from one sample sequenced in a study of control samples from healthy donors and cancer patients. Method: immunoSEQ multiplex PCR; TCRdb's copy keeps in-frame clones and lacks some. This table holds roughly 190,000 clones, 91% found once. Sequenced: blood. These receptors all come from a woman in her 30s in good health.

The chain combines TRBV4-3 with TRBJ2-1; 10 bases align to TRBD2. The CDR3 loop spans 16 amino acids. In germline, CDR1 is LGHNA, CDR2 YSLEER. V was pared by 1 base and J by 5 bases, with 5 bases of the junction left unmatched. For the CDR3, the DNA is TGCGCCAGCAGCCAAGGCTCTAGCGGGAGACACAATGAGCAGTTCTTC. As protein: CASSQGSSGRHNEQFF.

The chain is built from TRBV18 and TRBJ1-3; D may be TRBD1 (6 bases). From germline, CDR1 is KGHSH and CDR2 LQKENI. Trimming shortened V by 4 bases and J by 0 bases, and 13 bases separated the two germline ends. The CDR3 runs 16 residues. In DNA, the CDR3 is TGTGCCAGCTCACGTGGGGGCCACATCTCTGGAAACACCATATATTTT. Encoded protein: CASSRGGHISGNTIYF.

The rearrangement links TRBV19 to TRBJ2-1; TRBD2 matches at 10 bases. Germline V gene data show CDR1 as LNHDA and CDR2 as SQIVND (reference sequence). This CDR3 has 15 amino acids. With V trimmed by 4 bases and J by 5 bases, 5 bases remained unmatched. The CDR3 region is CASSRVAGGHNEQFF. The CDR3 DNA reads TGTGCCAGTAGTAGAGTAGCGGGGGGCCACAATGAGCAGTTCTTC.

This clone was recorded only once. V is TRBV6-2 or TRBV6-3 and J is TRBJ2-3; a possible D gene is TRBD2 (5 bases). V was trimmed by 2 bases and J by 5 bases, leaving 5 bases between them. CDR3 length equals 12 residues. CDR1 and CDR2 (germline): MNHEY, SVGEGT. DNA for the CDR3: TGTGCCAGCAGTTACGAGGGAGATACGCAGTATTTT. Its protein is CASSYEGDTQYF.

The gene calls are TRBV6-1 and TRBJ2-5, with 8 bases fitting TRBD1. The CDR3 extends over 15 amino acids. Germline V gives CDR1 MNHNS, CDR2 SASEGT. J lost 2 bases, V lost 1 base, and 3 bases had no gene match. CDR3 sequence (DNA): TGTGCCAGCAGTGAAGGGGACAGGTTACAAGAGACCCAGTACTTC. Translating it yields CASSEGDRLQETQYF.

This chain joins TRBV7-9 and TRBJ1-6; possibly TRBD1 for D (5 bases). The V gene lost 2 bases and the J gene lost 0 bases, with 5 bases spanning the gap. CDR1 is SEHNR and CDR2 is FQNEAQ in the germline V gene (reference sequence). This CDR3 contains 15 residues. CDR3 protein: CASSLRGSYNSPLHF. Written as DNA, the CDR3 is TGTGCCAGCAGCTTAAGGGGCTCCTATAATTCACCCCTCCACTTT. Combining the CDR3 with reference TRBV7-9 and TRBJ1-6 gives the whole variable domain DTGVSQNPRHKITKRGQNVTFRCDPISEHNRLYWYRQTLGQGPEFLTYFQNEAQLEKSRLLSDRFSAERPKGSFSTLEIQRTEQGDSAMYLCASSLRGSYNSPLHFGNGTRLTVT.

This rearrangement joins TRBV24-1 to TRBJ2-7; possible D gene TRBD1, 6 bases. This CDR3 is built from 13 residues. Per germline, CDR1 KGHDR and CDR2 SFDVKD. Between the trimmed V and J ends, which lost 7 bases and 3 bases, there was a span of 12 bases. CDR3 DNA: TGTGCCACCAGGGGCTGGGACAACTACGAGCAGTACTTC. It translates to CATRGWDNYEQYF.

The chain is built from TRBV10-2 and TRBJ2-7, with a tentative D call TRBD2 (7 bases). CDR3 size: 14 residues. The V and J ends lost 2 bases and 5 bases respectively, with 13 bases between them. The germline gives CDR1 WSHSY, CDR2 SAAADI. The CDR3 DNA follows: TGCGCCAGCAGTGAGGAAGGGGGGGCTCACGAGCAGTACTTC. This sequence encodes CASSEEGGAHEQYF.

The chain uses TRBV6-2 or TRBV6-3 and TRBJ1-1; D may be TRBD1 (6 bases). CDR1 is MNHEY and CDR2 is SVGEGT in the germline V gene. CDR3 size: 13 residues. V gave up 6 bases and J gave up 7 bases, with 15 bases separating them. CDR3 residues: CASSSHGGGEAFF. DNA of the CDR3: TGTGCCAGCAGCTCCCACGGGGGCGGTGAAGCTTTCTTT.

The chain uses TRBV28 and TRBJ2-7; 9 nucleotides align to TRBD2. Germline values: CDR1 MDHEN, CDR2 SYDVKM. The CDR3 is 14 amino acids. V lost 7 bases, J lost 0 bases, and 4 bases stayed unmatched. Here the CDR3 reads CASMRGGSSYEQYF. CDR3 DNA sequence: TGTGCCAGCATGCGGGGGGGGAGCTCCTACGAGCAGTACTTC.

The gene calls are TRBV2 and TRBJ2-7, with unresolved D. This CDR3 contains 13 residues. The V and J ends lost 3 bases and 1 base respectively, with 7 bases between them. Germline V gene data show CDR1 as SNHLY and CDR2 as FYNNEI. CDR3 in amino acids: CASSDDGSYEQYF. DNA of the CDR3: TGTGCCAGCAGTGATGATGGGTCCTACGAGCAGTACTTC. Looking up the rest from reference TRBV2 and TRBJ2-7 gives the full variable domain: EPEVTQTPSHQVTQMGQEVILRCVPISNHLYFYWYRQILGQKVEFLVSFYNNEISEKSEIFDDQFSVERPDGSNFTLKIRSTKLEDSAMYFCASSDDGSYEQYFGPGTRLTVT.

V is TRBV29-1 and J is TRBJ1-2; 9 bases line up with TRBD1. This CDR3 comprises 15 residues. In germline, CDR1 is SQVTM, CDR2 ANQGSEA. The V gene end was trimmed by 5 bases and the J gene end by 3 bases; junction bases not matched to a gene: 10. In DNA form, the CDR3 reads TGCAGCGTTCTCCCCACAGGGGGCAGTGACTATGGCTACACCTTC. Translated: CSVLPTGGSDYGYTF.

This clone appeared a single time. The CDR3 DNA reads as TGTGCCAGCAGCTTAGAGGGAGGTGGCTACAATGAGCAGTTCTTC. Translating it yields CASSLEGGGYNEQFF. This sequence joins TRBV7-6 and TRBJ2-1, with D possibly matching TRBD2 (6 bases). The ends were cut back, 1 base at V and 3 bases at J, with 10 bases in the middle. Germline loops: CDR1 SGHVS, CDR2 FNYEAQ. The CDR3 is 15 residues long.

The rearrangement uses TRBV6-5 and TRBJ2-1, with 12 bases that match TRBD2. Germline V gives CDR1 MNHEY, CDR2 SVGAGI. J was trimmed by 8 bases and V by 0 bases; bases with no gene match: 5. This CDR3 is 16 amino acids long. CDR3 sequence: CASSYSSSGRAYEQFF. CDR3 DNA: TGTGCCAGCAGTTACTCGTCTAGCGGGAGGGCCTATGAGCAGTTCTTC.

This clone has just one count. The genes are TRBV4-3 and TRBJ2-1; tentatively, D is TRBD2 (6 bases). Per the germline V gene, CDR1 is LGHNA and CDR2 is YSLEER. The CDR3 runs to 16 residues. V was shortened by 0 bases and J by 2 bases, with 11 bases between the two germline ends. The chain's CDR3 is CASSQDPGSPYNEQFF. The CDR3 DNA reads as TGCGCCAGCAGCCAAGATCCCGGGAGCCCCTACAATGAGCAGTTCTTC.